These 10 T cell receptor beta chains share one sample of origin, sequenced in a study of T cell responses to AZD1222 COVID-19 vaccine. Produced via immunoSEQ multiplex PCR; TCRdb's table is partial and in-frame only. Of roughly 190,000 clones in the sample, 90% to 95% were seen once. The source was peripheral blood, collected 28 days after the second AZD1222 dose. These receptors came from an adult who received the AZD1222 COVID-19 vaccine.

This clone appeared a few times. The CDR3 here is CAVRQGGYGYTF. The CDR3 DNA is TGTGCCGTACGACAGGGGGGCTATGGCTACACCTTC. The V and J genes are TRBV10-3 and TRBJ1-2, with 9 bases fitting TRBD1. This CDR3 contains 12 residues. J gave up 4 bases and V 11 bases, and 5 bases lay outside the gene matches. Germline V lookup: CDR1 ENHRY, CDR2 SYGVKD.

The rearrangement joins TRBV6-6 to TRBJ1-4; D unresolved. Deletions cut 5 bases from V and 12 bases from J, with 10 bases between. The CDR3 spans 11 residues. The germline CDR1 and CDR2 sequences are MNHNY and SVGAGI (reference sequence). CDR3: CASSPDRELFF. CDR3 DNA: TGTGCCAGCAGTCCCGATCGGGAACTGTTTTTT.

This clone appeared a single time. The chain employs TRBV6-2 or TRBV6-3 and TRBJ2-7, with D unclear. V gave up 6 bases and J gave up 3 bases, with 12 bases separating them. The CDR3 consists of 13 residues. In germline, CDR1 is MNHEY, CDR2 SVGEGT. Here the CDR3 DNA reads TGTGCCAGCAGCGAGTGGTGGGTCTACGAGCAGTACTTC. Encoded protein: CASSEWWVYEQYF.

The J gene is TRBJ2-7, the V gene TRBV28; the match to TRBD2 covers 10 bases. The CDR3 contains 18 residues. J lost 6 bases, V lost 4 bases, and 18 bases had no gene match. Germline CDR1 reads MDHEN; CDR2 reads SYDVKM. For the CDR3, the DNA is TGTGCCAGCAGTTCCCGGGCGCCTGGGACTAGCGTGCTCAGCGAGCAGTACTTC. It yields the protein CASSSRAPGTSVLSEQYF.

This clone appeared once. The chain links TRBV28 to TRBJ1-5; D is perhaps TRBD1 (5 bases). The CDR3 contains 14 residues. From germline, CDR1 is MDHEN and CDR2 SYDVKM. V shed 3 bases and J shed 5 bases, with 11 bases lying between them. In DNA, the CDR3 is TGTGCCAGCAGTTTCCCCTTGGGACATCAGCCCCAGCATTTT. It encodes CASSFPLGHQPQHF.

The chain couples TRBV10-3 to TRBJ2-2; tentatively, D is TRBD2 (6 bases). The CDR3 has 19 amino acids. V was pared by 2 bases and J by 6 bases, with 25 bases between. Germline values: CDR1 ENHRY, CDR2 SYGVKD. CDR3 region: CAISEIQSRARAGPGELFF. CDR3 nucleotide sequence: TGTGCCATCAGTGAGATTCAATCTAGGGCCAGAGCGGGCCCCGGGGAGCTGTTTTTT.

The chain is built from TRBV5-4 and TRBJ2-5, with 7 bases lining up with TRBD2. Trimming took 8 bases from V and 4 from J; bases not matched to a gene: 11. This CDR3 comprises 14 residues. From germline, CDR1 is SGHNT and CDR2 YYREEE (reference sequence). The CDR3 region has the DNA TGTGCCAGTCACCAGGCGGGAGAAGGAGAGACCCAGTACTTC. Translating gives CASHQAGEGETQYF.

V gene TRBV24-1 combines with J gene TRBJ1-1; 7 bases are a match to TRBD1. The CDR3 contains 14 residues. Germline trimming cut 7 bases from V and 3 bases from J; bases unmatched to any gene: 7. The germline CDR1 and CDR2 sequences are KGHDR and SFDVKD. CDR3 in amino acids: CATSRDSSDTEAFF. The CDR3 DNA reads as TGTGCCACCAGCCGGGACAGCTCGGACACTGAAGCTTTCTTT.

V is TRBV7-3 and J is TRBJ2-5; TRBD2 agrees at 7 bases. The germline gives CDR1 SGHTA, CDR2 FQGTGA. The CDR3 consists of 14 residues. V was clipped by 2 bases and J by 5 bases; unmatched bases: 5. CDR3 in amino acids: CASSLAGVKETQYF. The CDR3 nucleotides read TGTGCCAGCAGCTTAGCGGGAGTAAAGGAGACCCAGTACTTC.

This rearrangement joins TRBV5-1 to TRBJ2-1, with 9 bases identical to TRBD2. Germline V gene lookup returns CDR1 SGHRS and CDR2 YFSETQ. The ends lost 4 bases at V and 8 bases at J; junction bases unmatched: 1. The CDR3 is 12 amino acids. The CDR3 sequence is CASSRLADEQFF. The CDR3 DNA reads as TGCGCCAGCAGCCGACTAGCGGATGAGCAGTTCTTC.